This is a list of T cell receptor beta chains from one sample in a study of shared clonotypes between healthy human individuals. Libraries were prepared by immunoSEQ multiplex PCR; TCRdb keeps only in-frame clonotypes and omits some of them. Of 520,000 or so clones in the sample, 70% to 80% were seen once. Sequencing was done on a sample of PBMCs. The receptors were sampled from a woman aged 40-49 years in good health. Some clones in this sample may be carry-over from other donors' samples. Each CDR3 is given with its conserved first and last residue. Rows may omit the clone size; those that give it use once, few, many or a size class.

clone size: .
V gene: TRBV27
J gene: TRBJ1-5
CDR3 protein: CASSPQGPPSNQPQHF

clone size: .
V gene: TRBV15
J gene: TRBJ2-2
CDR3 protein: CATSRDTGELFF

clone size: .
V gene: TRBV9
J gene: TRBJ2-7
CDR3 protein: CASSPSGGAYEQYF

clone size: .
V gene: TRBV9
J gene: TRBJ2-5
CDR3 protein: CARPGRRRETQYF

clone size: .
V gene: TRBV18
J gene: TRBJ2-7
CDR3 protein: CASSSAQGSYEQYF

clone size: .
V gene: TRBV11-1
J gene: TRBJ2-5
CDR3 protein: CASSSDRQETQYF

clone size: .
V gene: TRBV11-2
J gene: TRBJ2-7
CDR3 protein: CASSQSLDEQYF

clone size: .
V gene: TRBV7-9
J gene: TRBJ2-7
CDR3 protein: CASSTSRTKSPYEQYF

clone size: .
V gene: TRBV5-4
J gene: TRBJ2-1
CDR3 protein: CAIGQSSYNEQFF

clone size: .
V gene: TRBV13
J gene: TRBJ1-3
CDR3 protein: CASSLGDRGGNTIYF

clone size: .
V gene: TRBV7-9
J gene: TRBJ1-4
CDR3 protein: CASSLYEKLFF

clone size: few
V gene: TRBV4-3
J gene: TRBJ1-4
CDR3 protein: CASSPDRVGTNEKLFF

clone size: .
V gene: TRBV9
J gene: TRBJ1-5
CDR3 protein: CASSPLKGAYYQPQHF

clone size: .
V gene: TRBV2
J gene: TRBJ2-7
CDR3 protein: CAQRDRGYEQYF

clone size: .
V gene: TRBV7-2
J gene: TRBJ2-1
CDR3 protein: CASSLVAGQNNEQFF

clone size: few
V gene: TRBV5-1
J gene: TRBJ1-1
CDR3 protein: CASSLGPAYRTEAFF

clone size: .
V gene: TRBV5-4
J gene: TRBJ2-3
CDR3 protein: CASSLVGGADTQYF

clone size: .
V gene: TRBV2
J gene: TRBJ2-6
CDR3 protein: CATAGGQGAANVLTF

clone size: .
V gene: TRBV5-4
J gene: TRBJ2-1
CDR3 protein: CASSSPAISGNNEQFF

clone size: .
V gene: TRBV28
J gene: TRBJ1-1
CDR3 protein: CASSLMGTWFTEAFF

clone size: .
V gene: TRBV5-1
J gene: TRBJ1-1
CDR3 protein: CASSLSTGGVTEAFF

clone size: .
V gene: TRBV6-1
J gene: TRBJ1-1
CDR3 protein: CASRFQGNTEAFF

clone size: once
V gene: TRBV9
J gene: TRBJ1-3
CDR3 protein: CASSGSGPGNTIYF

clone size: .
V gene: TRBV2
J gene: TRBJ2-6
CDR3 protein: CASKDRQISGANVLTF